Described below is a single T cell receptor (beta chain) sequence and its context. The antigen is unknown. The CDR3 runs 16 residues. V was shortened by 3 bases and J by 6 bases, with 20 bases between the two germline ends. The data were obtained in a study of post-analysis software for immune sequencing data. Study findings and constraints: Patients used roughly five TRBV segments, including TRBV5-6, TRBV5-1 and TRBV20-1, more often than controls.

The TCR beta cDNA libraries contained unique molecular identifiers. TCRdb itself ran the PCR reads through MiXCR, one entry per CDR3 protein. The sample has 740,000 or so distinct CDR3 sequences, 53% seen once. The specimen was blood. The chain combines TRBV12-3 or TRBV12-4 with TRBJ1-2; D perhaps matches TRBD1 (6 bases). This clonotype was obtained from a girl aged 10 to 17 with multiple sclerosis. CDR3 residues: CASSLGQQIRGNGYTF. The CDR3 DNA is TGTGCCAGCAGTTTGGGACAACAAATCCGAGGAAATGGCTACACCTTC.